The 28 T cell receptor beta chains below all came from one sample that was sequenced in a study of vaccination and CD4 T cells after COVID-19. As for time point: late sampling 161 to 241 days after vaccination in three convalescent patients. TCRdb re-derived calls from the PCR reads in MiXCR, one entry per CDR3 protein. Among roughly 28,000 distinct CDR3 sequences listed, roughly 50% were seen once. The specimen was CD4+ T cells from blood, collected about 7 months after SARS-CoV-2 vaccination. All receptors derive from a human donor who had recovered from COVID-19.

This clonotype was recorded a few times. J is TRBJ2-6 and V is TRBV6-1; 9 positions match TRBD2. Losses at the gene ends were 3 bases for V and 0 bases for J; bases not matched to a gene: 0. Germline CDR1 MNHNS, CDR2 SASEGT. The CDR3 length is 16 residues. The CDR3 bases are TGTGCCAGCAGTGAGCGGGAGGGCTCTGGGGCCAACGTCCTGACTTTC. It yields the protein CASSEREGSGANVLTF.

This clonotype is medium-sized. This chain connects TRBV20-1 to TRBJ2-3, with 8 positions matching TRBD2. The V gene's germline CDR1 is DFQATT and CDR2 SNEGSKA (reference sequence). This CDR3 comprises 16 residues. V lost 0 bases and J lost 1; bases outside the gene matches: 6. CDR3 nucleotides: TGCAGTGCTAGAGATGCCGGGAGGGCCGGCACAGATACGCAGTATTTT. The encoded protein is CSARDAGRAGTDTQYF.

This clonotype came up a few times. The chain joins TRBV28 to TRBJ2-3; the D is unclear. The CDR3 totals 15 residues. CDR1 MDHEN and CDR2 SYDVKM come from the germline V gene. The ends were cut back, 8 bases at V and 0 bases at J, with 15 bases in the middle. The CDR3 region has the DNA TGTGCCAGCTGGGAAAGAAACCCCAGCACAGATACGCAGTATTTT. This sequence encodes CASWERNPSTDTQYF.

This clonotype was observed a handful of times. The CDR3 loop reads CASSLLTGGPKNIQYF. The CDR3 DNA sequence: TGTGCCAGCAGTCTCCTGACAGGGGGCCCCAAAAACATTCAGTACTTC. This rearrangement joins TRBV28 to TRBJ2-4; TRBD1 agrees at 10 bases. The CDR3 is 16 residues long. CDR1 and CDR2 (germline): MDHEN, SYDVKM. After removal of 5 bases from V and 2 bases from J, the junction contained 6 bases not matched to a gene.

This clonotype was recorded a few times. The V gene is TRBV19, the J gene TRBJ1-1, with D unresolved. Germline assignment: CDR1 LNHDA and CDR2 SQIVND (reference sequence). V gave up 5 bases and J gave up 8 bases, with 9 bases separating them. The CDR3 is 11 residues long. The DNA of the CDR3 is TGTGCCAGTAGTGCCCGGTTGGAAGCTTTCTTT. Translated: CASSARLEAFF.

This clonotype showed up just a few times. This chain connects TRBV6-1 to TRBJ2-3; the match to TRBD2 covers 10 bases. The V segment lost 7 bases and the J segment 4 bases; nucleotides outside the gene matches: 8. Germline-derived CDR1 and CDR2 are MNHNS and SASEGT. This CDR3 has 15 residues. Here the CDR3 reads CASTPTSGRPDTQYF. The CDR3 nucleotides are TGTGCCAGCACTCCGACTAGCGGGCGACCAGATACGCAGTATTTT.

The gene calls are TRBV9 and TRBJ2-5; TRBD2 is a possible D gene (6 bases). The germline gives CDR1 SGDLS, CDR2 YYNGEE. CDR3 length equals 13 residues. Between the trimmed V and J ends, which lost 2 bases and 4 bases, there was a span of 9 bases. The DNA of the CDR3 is TGTGCCAGCAGCGTTAGGGGAGGAGAGACCCAGTACTTC. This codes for CASSVRGGETQYF.

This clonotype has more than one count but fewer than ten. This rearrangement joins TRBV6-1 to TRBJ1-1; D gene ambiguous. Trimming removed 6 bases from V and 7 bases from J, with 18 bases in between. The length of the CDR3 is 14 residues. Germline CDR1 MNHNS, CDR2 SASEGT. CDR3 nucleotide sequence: TGTGCCAGCAGATCCAACGGCCCCGCACATGAAGCTTTCTTT. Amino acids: CASRSNGPAHEAFF.

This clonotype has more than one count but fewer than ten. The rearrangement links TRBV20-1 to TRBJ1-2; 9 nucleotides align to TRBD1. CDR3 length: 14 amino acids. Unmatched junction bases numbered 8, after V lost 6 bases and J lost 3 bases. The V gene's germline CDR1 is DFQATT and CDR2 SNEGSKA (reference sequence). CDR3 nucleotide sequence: TGCAGTGCCCTGGACAGGGGAGGTTACTATGGCTACACCTTC. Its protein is CSALDRGGYYGYTF.

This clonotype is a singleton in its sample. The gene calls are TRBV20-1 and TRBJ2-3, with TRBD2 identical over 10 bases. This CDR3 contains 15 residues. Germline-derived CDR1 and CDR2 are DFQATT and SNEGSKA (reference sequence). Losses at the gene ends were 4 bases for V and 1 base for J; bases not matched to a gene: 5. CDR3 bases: TGCAGTGCTACCCCGAGCGGGAGGGGCACAGATACGCAGTATTTT. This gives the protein CSATPSGRGTDTQYF.

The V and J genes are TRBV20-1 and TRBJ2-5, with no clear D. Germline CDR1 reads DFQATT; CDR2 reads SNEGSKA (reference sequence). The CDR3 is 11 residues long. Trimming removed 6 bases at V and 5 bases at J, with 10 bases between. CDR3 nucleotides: TGCAGTGCAAGCAGCAGGGAGACCCAGTACTTC. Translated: CSASSRETQYF.

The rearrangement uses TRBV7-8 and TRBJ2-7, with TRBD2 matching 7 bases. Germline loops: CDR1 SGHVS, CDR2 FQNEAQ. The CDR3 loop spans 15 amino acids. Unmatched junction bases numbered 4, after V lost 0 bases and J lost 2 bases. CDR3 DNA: TGTGCCAGCAGCTTAGCGGGCAGCGGGGCCTACGAGCAGTACTTC. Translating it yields CASSLAGSGAYEQYF.

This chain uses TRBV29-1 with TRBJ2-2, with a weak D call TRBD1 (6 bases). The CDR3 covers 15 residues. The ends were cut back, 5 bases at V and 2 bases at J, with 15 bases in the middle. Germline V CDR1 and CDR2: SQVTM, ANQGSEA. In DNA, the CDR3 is TGCAGCGTTATATCTTGGACAGCTAACACCGGGGAGCTGTTTTTT. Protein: CSVISWTANTGELFF.

The CDR3 here is CASSLGDPPLHF. In DNA, the CDR3 is TGTGCCAGCAGCTTAGGCGATCCACCCCTCCACTTT. The chain carries TRBV7-9 and TRBJ1-6; D is ambiguous. Germline V CDR1 and CDR2: SEHNR, FQNEAQ (reference sequence). This CDR3 is built from 12 residues. V was trimmed by 1 base and J by 11 bases, leaving 6 bases between them.

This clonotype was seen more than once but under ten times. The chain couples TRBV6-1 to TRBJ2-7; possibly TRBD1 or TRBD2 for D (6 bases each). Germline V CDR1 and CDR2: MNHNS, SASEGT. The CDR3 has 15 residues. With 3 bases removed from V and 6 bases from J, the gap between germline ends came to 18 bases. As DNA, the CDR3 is TGTGCCAGCAGTGATAGGGTCGAGGGGGGCTCCGAGCAGTACTTC. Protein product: CASSDRVEGGSEQYF.

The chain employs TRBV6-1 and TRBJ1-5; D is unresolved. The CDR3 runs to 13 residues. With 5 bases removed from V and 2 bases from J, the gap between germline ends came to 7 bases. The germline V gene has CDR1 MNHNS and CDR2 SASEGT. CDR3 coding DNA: TGTGCCAGCAGTCAATTGGGCAATCAGCCCCAGCATTTT. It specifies CASSQLGNQPQHF.

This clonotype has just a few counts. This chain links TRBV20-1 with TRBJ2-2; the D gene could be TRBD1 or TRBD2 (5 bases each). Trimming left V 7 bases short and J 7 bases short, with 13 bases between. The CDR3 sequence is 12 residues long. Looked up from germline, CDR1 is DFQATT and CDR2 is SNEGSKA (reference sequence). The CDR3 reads CSVRERYGELFF. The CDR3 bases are TGCAGTGTCAGGGAGAGGTACGGGGAGCTGTTTTTT.

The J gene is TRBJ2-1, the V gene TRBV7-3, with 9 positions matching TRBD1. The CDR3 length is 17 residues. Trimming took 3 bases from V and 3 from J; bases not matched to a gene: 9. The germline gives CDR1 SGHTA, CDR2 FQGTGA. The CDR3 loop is CASSFGSTGQGYNEQFF. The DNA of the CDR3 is TGTGCCAGCAGCTTTGGGTCTACGGGACAGGGCTACAATGAGCAGTTCTTC.

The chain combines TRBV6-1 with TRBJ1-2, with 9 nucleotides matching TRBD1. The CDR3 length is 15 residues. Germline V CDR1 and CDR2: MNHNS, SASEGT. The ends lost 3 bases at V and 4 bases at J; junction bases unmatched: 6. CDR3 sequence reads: CASSEDTGGFYGYTF. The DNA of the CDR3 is TGTGCCAGCAGTGAGGATACAGGGGGCTTCTATGGCTACACCTTC.

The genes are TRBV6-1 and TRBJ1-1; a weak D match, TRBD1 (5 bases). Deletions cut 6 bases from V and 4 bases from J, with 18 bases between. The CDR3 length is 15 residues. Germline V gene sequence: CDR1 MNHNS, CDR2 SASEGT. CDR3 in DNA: TGTGCCAGCAGCACCTCCGGGCGAACAGGCACTGAAGCTTTCTTT. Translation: CASSTSGRTGTEAFF.

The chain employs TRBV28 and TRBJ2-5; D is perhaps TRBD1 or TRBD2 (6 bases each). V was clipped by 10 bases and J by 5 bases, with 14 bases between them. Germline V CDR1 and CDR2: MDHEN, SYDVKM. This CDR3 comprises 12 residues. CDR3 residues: CATETGRETQYF. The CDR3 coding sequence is TGTGCCACCGAAACAGGGAGGGAGACCCAGTACTTC. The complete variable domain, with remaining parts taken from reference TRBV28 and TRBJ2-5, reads DVKVTQSSRYLVKRTGEKVFLECVQDMDHENMFWYRQDPGLGLRLIYFSYDVKMKEKGDIPEGYSVSREKKERFSLILESASTNQTSMYLCATETGRETQYFGPGTRLLVL.

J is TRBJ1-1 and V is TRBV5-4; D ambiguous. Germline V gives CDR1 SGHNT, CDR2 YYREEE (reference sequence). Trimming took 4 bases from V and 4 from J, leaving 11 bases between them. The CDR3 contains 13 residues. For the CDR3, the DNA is TGTGCCAGCAGCCAACGGTTGGGCACTGAAGCTTTCTTT. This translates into CASSQRLGTEAFF.

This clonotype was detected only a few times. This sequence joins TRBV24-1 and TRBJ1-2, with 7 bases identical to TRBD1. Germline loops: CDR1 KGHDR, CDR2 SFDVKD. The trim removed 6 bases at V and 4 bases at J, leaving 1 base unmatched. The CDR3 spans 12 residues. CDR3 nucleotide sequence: TGTGCCACCAGTTCAGGGGGCTATGGCTACACCTTC. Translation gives CATSSGGYGYTF.

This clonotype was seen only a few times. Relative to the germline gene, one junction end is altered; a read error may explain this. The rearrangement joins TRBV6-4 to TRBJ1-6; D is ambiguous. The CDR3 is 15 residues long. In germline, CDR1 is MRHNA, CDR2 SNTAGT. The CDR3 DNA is TGTGCCAGCAGTTACTCTGGTCGTTATAATTCACCCCTCCACTTT. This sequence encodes CASSYSGRYNSPLHF.

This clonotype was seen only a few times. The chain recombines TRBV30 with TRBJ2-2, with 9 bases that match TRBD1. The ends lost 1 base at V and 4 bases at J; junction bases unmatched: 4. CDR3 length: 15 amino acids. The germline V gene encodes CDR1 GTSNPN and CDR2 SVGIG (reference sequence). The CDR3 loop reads CAWSGDREGTGELFF. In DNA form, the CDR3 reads TGTGCCTGGAGTGGGGACAGGGAAGGCACCGGGGAGCTGTTTTTT.

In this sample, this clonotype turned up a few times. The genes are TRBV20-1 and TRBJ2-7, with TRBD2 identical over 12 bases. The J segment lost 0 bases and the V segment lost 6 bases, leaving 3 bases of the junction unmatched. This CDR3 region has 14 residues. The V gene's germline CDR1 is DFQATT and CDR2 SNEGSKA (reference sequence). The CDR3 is CSAQTSGSSYEQYF. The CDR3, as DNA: TGCAGTGCCCAGACTAGCGGGAGCTCCTACGAGCAGTACTTC.

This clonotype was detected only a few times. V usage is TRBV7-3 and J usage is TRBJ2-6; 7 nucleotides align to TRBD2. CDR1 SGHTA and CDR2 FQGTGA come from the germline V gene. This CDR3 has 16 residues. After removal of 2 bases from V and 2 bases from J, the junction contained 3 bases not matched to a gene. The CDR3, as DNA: TGTGCCAGCAGCTTATCGGCGGGAGCTGGGGCCAACGTCCTGACTTTC. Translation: CASSLSAGAGANVLTF. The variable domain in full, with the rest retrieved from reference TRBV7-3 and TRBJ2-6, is GAGVSQTPSNKVTEKGKYVELRCDPISGHTALYWYRQSLGQGPEFLIYFQGTGAADDSGLPNDRFFAVRPEGSVSTLKIQRTERGDSAVYLCASSLSAGAGANVLTFGAGSRLTVL.

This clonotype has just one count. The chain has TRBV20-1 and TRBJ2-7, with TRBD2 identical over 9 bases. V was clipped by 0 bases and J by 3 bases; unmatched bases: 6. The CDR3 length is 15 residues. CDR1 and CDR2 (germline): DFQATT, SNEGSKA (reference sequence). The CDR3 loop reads CSARDGSGRLYEQYF. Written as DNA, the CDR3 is TGCAGTGCTAGAGATGGAAGCGGGAGGCTCTACGAGCAGTACTTC.